These 28 T cell receptor beta chains originate from one sample sequenced in a study of breast tumors, draining lymph nodes, adjacent tissues. One entry per CDR3 protein results from TCRdb running MiXCR on the multiplex PCR reads. The sample consists of 85,000 to 130,000 distinct CDR3 sequences, 20% to 25% of them appearing once. Axillary draining lymph nodes of breast cancer patients supplied the node samples. The sequenced sample consisted of axillary lymph node tissue. The receptors were sampled from a female donor with breast cancer. Some clones in this sample may be carry-over from other donors' samples.

J is TRBJ2-7 and V is TRBV5-4; D is possibly TRBD1 (6 bases). With 4 bases removed from V and 4 bases from J, the gap between germline ends came to 15 bases. Germline V gene data show CDR1 as SGHNT and CDR2 as YYREEE (reference sequence). This CDR3 comprises 14 residues. Here the CDR3 DNA reads TGTGCCAGCAGCCAGGGGACCGCCTTTTACGAGCAGTACTTC. Amino acid sequence: CASSQGTAFYEQYF. The variable domain in full, with the rest retrieved from reference TRBV5-4 and TRBJ2-7, is ETGVTQSPTHLIKTRGQQVTLRCSSQSGHNTVSWYQQALGQGPQFIFQYYREEENGRGNFPPRFSGLQFPNYSSELNVNALELDDSALYLCASSQGTAFYEQYFGPGTRLTVT.

This clonotype was counted at least ten times. This chain connects TRBV9 to TRBJ1-2; possible D gene TRBD1, 5 bases. V shed 4 bases and J shed 8 bases, with 15 bases lying between them. The germline CDR1 and CDR2 sequences are SGDLS and YYNGEE. The CDR3 covers 13 residues. The CDR3 sequence is CASSSPGRKGYTF. The CDR3 DNA reads TGTGCCAGCAGCTCTCCGGGACGAAAAGGCTACACCTTC.

This clonotype was observed at least ten times. This chain links TRBV7-2 with TRBJ1-5; D is unclear. The germline V gene encodes CDR1 SGHTA and CDR2 FQGNSA. The CDR3 totals 14 residues. Trimming took off 5 bases at V and 0 bases at J, with 8 bases between the two ends. The CDR3 nucleotides read TGTGCCAGCAGCCGAGTTGGTAGCAATCAGCCCCAGCATTTT. This encodes CASSRVGSNQPQHF.

This clonotype appeared a few times. V usage is TRBV6-5 and J usage is TRBJ2-1, with D perhaps matching TRBD1 (6 bases). Germline lookup yields CDR1 MNHEY and CDR2 SVGAGI. CDR3 length equals 16 residues. V was pared by 10 bases and J by 8 bases, with 27 bases between. DNA of the CDR3: TGTGCCACCGCGATCGCACAGGGCCAGCGTAGGGATGAGCAGTTCTTC. As protein: CATAIAQGQRRDEQFF.

This clonotype was counted ten times or more. The chain recombines TRBV5-1 with TRBJ1-2; D is ambiguous. This CDR3 is built from 16 residues. The V gene lost 4 bases and the J gene lost 5 bases, with 21 bases spanning the gap. The V gene's germline CDR1 is SGHRS and CDR2 YFSETQ. In DNA, the CDR3 is TGCGCCAGCAGCCCAAGTCCTGGGGATAGAGTGTATGGCTACACCTTC. As protein: CASSPSPGDRVYGYTF.

Concerning this clonotype itself: The conserved closing phenylalanine or tryptophan is absent in this CDR3, likely reflecting a read error. The chain uses TRBV12-3 or TRBV12-4 and TRBJ1-1; possibly TRBD1 for D (5 bases). The CDR3 extends over 14 amino acids. The V and J ends lost 2 bases and 4 bases respectively, with 11 bases between them. The CDR3 reads CASSLSRGSTEAFL. DNA for the CDR3: TGTGCCAGCAGTTTAAGCCGGGGGAGCACTGAAGCTTTCTTG.

There are a few counts of this clonotype. A read error is likely, as this CDR3 ends without the conserved phenylalanine or tryptophan. The chain employs TRBV12-3 or TRBV12-4 and TRBJ2-5; D is unclear. Trimming left V 2 bases short and J 2 bases short, with 9 bases between. The CDR3 loop spans 14 amino acids. CDR3 protein: CASSLRRQQETQYL. The CDR3, as DNA: TGTGCCAGCAGTTTAAGGCGGCAGCAAGAGACCCAGTACCTC.

About this clonotype: Given a much more abundant clone one base away, this may be a read error. The chain employs TRBV10-3 and TRBJ2-2, with 7 bases lining up with TRBD1. After removal of 6 bases from V and 4 bases from J, the junction contained 5 bases not matched to a gene. The CDR3 length is 14 residues. CDR1 and CDR2 from the germline V gene are ENHRY and SYGVKD. The CDR3 region has the DNA TGTGCCATCAGAGAGGGACAGAGCACCGGGGAGCTGTTTTTT. Its translation: CAIREGQSTGELFF.

Ten or more counts support this clonotype. The gene calls are TRBV10-3 and TRBJ1-2; the match to TRBD1 covers 7 bases. CDR1 ENHRY and CDR2 SYGVKD come from the germline V gene. Germline trimming cut 2 bases from V and 4 bases from J; bases unmatched to any gene: 4. This CDR3 spans 14 amino acids. The CDR3 here is CAISEQGQSYGYTF. The CDR3 bases are TGTGCCATCAGTGAGCAGGGACAGAGCTATGGCTACACCTTC.

The chain links TRBV7-2 to TRBJ2-7, with a weak D call TRBD2 (6 bases). The length of the CDR3 is 12 residues. The V end lost 2 bases, the J end lost 7 bases, and 9 bases lay between the germline ends. Germline V CDR1 and CDR2: SGHTA, FQGNSA. CDR3 amino acids: CASSLRGREQYF. In DNA, the CDR3 is TGTGCCAGCAGCTTACGGGGGAGAGAGCAGTACTTC.

This clonotype was detected ten times or more. The V and J genes are TRBV6-6 and TRBJ1-2, with TRBD1 identical over 8 bases. Germline V CDR1 and CDR2: MNHNY, SVGAGI (reference sequence). V gave up 4 bases and J gave up 3 bases; unmatched junction bases: 7. The CDR3 has 15 residues. The CDR3 nucleotides read TGTGCCAGCAGTTTCACGCAGGGGGCTGACTATGGCTACACCTTC. This sequence encodes CASSFTQGADYGYTF.

In this sample, this clonotype turned up many times. The chain has TRBV20-1 and TRBJ1-5; TRBD1 matches at 12 bases. Per germline, CDR1 DFQATT and CDR2 SNEGSKA (reference sequence). Trimming at V came to 5 bases and at J to 2 bases, leaving 10 bases not matched to a gene. The CDR3 contains 17 residues. The CDR3 DNA sequence: TGCAGTGCTCCTACCGGGACAGGGGGCTCGGGCAATCAGCCCCAGCATTTT. It codes for CSAPTGTGGSGNQPQHF.

Ten or more counts support this clonotype. The V call is TRBV20-1, the J call TRBJ2-2; D not resolved. Germline V gives CDR1 DFQATT, CDR2 SNEGSKA (reference sequence). CDR3 size: 14 residues. V gave up 0 bases and J gave up 1 base, with 6 bases separating them. The CDR3 loop reads CSARDPRNTGELFF. CDR3 DNA: TGCAGTGCTAGAGACCCGAGGAACACCGGGGAGCTGTTTTTT.

This clonotype was counted ten times or more. The chain combines TRBV20-1 with TRBJ2-1, with a possible D match to TRBD1 (6 bases). CDR3 length equals 15 residues. Germline values: CDR1 DFQATT, CDR2 SNEGSKA (reference sequence). V was pared by 1 base and J by 4 bases, with 14 bases between. CDR3 nucleotide sequence: TGCAGTGCTAGAGCAGGGGCGACAGTTTACAATGAGCAGTTCTTC. The encoded protein is CSARAGATVYNEQFF.

This clonotype was found many times. The genes are TRBV5-1 and TRBJ2-6; perhaps TRBD1 as D (6 bases). V was trimmed by 3 bases and J by 0 bases, leaving 10 bases between them. CDR3 length: 16 residues. Germline assignment: CDR1 SGHRS and CDR2 YFSETQ. CDR3 residues: CASSSGQISGANVLTF. CDR3 coding DNA: TGCGCCAGCAGCTCGGGACAAATCTCTGGGGCCAACGTCCTGACTTTC.

This clonotype was found many times. This chain links TRBV5-1 with TRBJ2-3; 8 bases align to TRBD1. CDR3 length equals 14 residues. Losses at the gene ends were 6 bases for V and 1 base for J; bases not matched to a gene: 4. The germline CDR1 and CDR2 sequences are SGHRS and YFSETQ. The CDR3 nucleotides are TGCGCCAGCATGGAGACAGGGGGCACAGATACGCAGTATTTT. This translates into CASMETGGTDTQYF.

The V and J genes are TRBV2 and TRBJ1-1, with D possibly matching TRBD1 (6 bases). The CDR3 extends over 14 amino acids. The germline V and J ends were trimmed by 7 bases and 3 bases, with 15 bases remaining between them. Germline values: CDR1 SNHLY, CDR2 FYNNEI. The CDR3 DNA is TGTGCCAGCAACCAACAGGGTCGGGACACTGAAGCTTTCTTT. Translation gives CASNQQGRDTEAFF. Full variable domain (missing parts from reference TRBV2 and TRBJ1-1): EPEVTQTPSHQVTQMGQEVILRCVPISNHLYFYWYRQILGQKVEFLVSFYNNEISEKSEIFDDQFSVERPDGSNFTLKIRSTKLEDSAMYFCASNQQGRDTEAFFGQGTRLTVV.

In this sample, this clonotype turned up many times. The chain has TRBV19 and TRBJ2-1; TRBD1 matches at 9 bases. CDR1 LNHDA and CDR2 SQIVND come from the germline V gene (reference sequence). With V trimmed by 7 bases and J by 8 bases, 3 bases remained unmatched. The CDR3 runs to 12 residues. CDR3 region: CASTRTGDEQFF. Written as DNA, the CDR3 is TGTGCCAGTACAAGGACAGGGGATGAGCAGTTCTTC.

This clonotype was observed many times. V usage is TRBV6-5 and J usage is TRBJ2-7; D uncertain. This CDR3 is 13 amino acids long. Germline V gives CDR1 MNHEY, CDR2 SVGAGI. Trimming cost V 2 bases and J 2 bases, with 7 bases left between them. Here the CDR3 DNA reads TGTGCCAGCAGTTACGAAAAAACCTACGAGCAGTACTTC. It encodes CASSYEKTYEQYF.

This clonotype was seen at least ten times. V and J are TRBV20-1 and TRBJ2-3, with 7 bases aligning to TRBD2. The CDR3 extends over 16 amino acids. The germline gives CDR1 DFQATT, CDR2 SNEGSKA (reference sequence). The ends lost 0 bases at V and 2 bases at J; junction bases unmatched: 8. Here the CDR3 reads CSARDLGAGNTDTQYF. The CDR3, as DNA: TGCAGTGCTAGAGATCTAGGAGCGGGAAACACAGATACGCAGTATTTT.

This clonotype has ten or more counts. This chain joins TRBV2 and TRBJ2-5; 8 bases match TRBD2. The CDR3 is 13 residues long. The V and J ends lost 6 bases and 5 bases, in that order; junction bases with no gene match: 5. CDR1 is SNHLY and CDR2 is FYNNEI in the germline V gene. CDR3 sequence (DNA): TGTGCCAGCAGAGGACTAGCAGGCGAGACCCAGTACTTC. It codes for CASRGLAGETQYF.

V gene TRBV7-3 combines with J gene TRBJ1-1; D possibly corresponds to TRBD1 (6 bases). The CDR3 sequence is 14 residues long. The germline V gene has CDR1 SGHTA and CDR2 FQGTGA. Trimming removed 4 bases from V and 2 bases from J, with 11 bases in between. The CDR3 region is CASSSQGLNTEAFF. The CDR3 DNA reads TGTGCCAGCAGCTCACAGGGACTTAACACTGAAGCTTTCTTT.

In this sample, this clonotype turned up many times. This rearrangement joins TRBV10-3 to TRBJ1-4; no clear D. This CDR3 has 12 residues. Germline values: CDR1 ENHRY, CDR2 SYGVKD. V lost 2 bases to trimming and J lost 7 bases, with 5 bases between them. The CDR3 DNA follows: TGTGCCATCAGTGAGGAGAGTGAAAAACTGTTTTTT. It is translated as CAISEESEKLFF.

Many counts were recorded for this clonotype. The chain is built from TRBV7-2 and TRBJ1-2, with a possible D match to TRBD1 (6 bases). The CDR3 spans 16 residues. The germline V gene encodes CDR1 SGHTA and CDR2 FQGNSA. Trimming cost V 2 bases and J 2 bases, with 15 bases left between them. DNA of the CDR3: TGTGCCAGCAGCTTATACCCGGGACAATCGAACTATGGCTACACCTTC. Amino acids: CASSLYPGQSNYGYTF.

On this clonotype itself: This may come from a read error, since a much larger clone is one base off. The V and J genes are TRBV30 and TRBJ2-7; weak D call: TRBD1 (5 bases). The CDR3 length is 15 residues. Germline V gene sequence: CDR1 GTSNPN, CDR2 SVGIG (reference sequence). The CDR3 DNA reads TGTGCCTGGAGTGGTCCAGGGATAGTCGCCTACGAGCAGCACTTC. It translates to CAWSGPGIVAYEQHF.

There are many counts of this clonotype. J is TRBJ2-7 and V is TRBV10-3; D may be TRBD1 (6 bases). Germline loops: CDR1 ENHRY, CDR2 SYGVKD. The CDR3 runs 14 residues. The V end lost 4 bases, the J end lost 2 bases, and 12 bases lay between the germline ends. This CDR3 reads CAISVTGSTYEQYF. Written as DNA, the CDR3 is TGTGCCATCAGTGTTACAGGGAGCACCTACGAGCAGTACTTC.

This clonotype was detected ten times or more. The rearrangement links TRBV4-2 to TRBJ1-2, with D unresolved. The CDR3 has 15 residues. Germline assignment: CDR1 LGHNA and CDR2 YNFKEQ. With 0 bases removed from V and 0 bases from J, the gap between germline ends came to 8 bases. The CDR3 DNA follows: TGTGCCAGCAGCCAAGATTTGGCAGCTAACTATGGCTACACCTTC. Its protein product is CASSQDLAANYGYTF.

On this clonotype: This sequence may be a read error, since a much larger clone differs from it by one base. The genes are TRBV30 and TRBJ1-5, with a possible D match to TRBD1 (6 bases). CDR3 length: 15 amino acids. The germline V gene has CDR1 GTSNPN and CDR2 SVGIG (reference sequence). V was trimmed by 2 bases and J by 2 bases, leaving 13 bases between them. The CDR3 spells CAWSTGYFRNQPQHF. The CDR3 DNA is TGTGCCTGGAGTACAGGGTACTTTCGCAATCAGCCCCAGCATTTT.